Below, 3 T cell receptor beta chains from the same sample are listed, as sequenced in a study of cytomegalovirus exposure and HLA in healthy donors. The PCR contained 60 Vbeta and 13 Jbeta primers. Clones were read by immunoSEQ multiplex PCR, and TCRdb kept only the in-frame ones, dropping some. The sample contains tens of thousands of clones, approximately 80% of which appear only once. The sequenced sample consisted of PBMCs. The receptors were gathered from a woman between 25 and 40 years old in good health and CMV-seronegative.

This chain links TRBV7-9 with TRBJ2-5; D not resolved. Germline loops: CDR1 SEHNR, CDR2 FQNEAQ (reference sequence). The CDR3 is made up of 14 amino acids. Trimming left V 1 base short and J 5 bases short, with 11 bases between. The CDR3 region is CASSLVTVPETQYF. Here the CDR3 DNA reads TGTGCCAGCAGCTTAGTAACGGTCCCCGAGACCCAGTACTTC.

V and J are TRBV6-5 and TRBJ1-2; no firm D call. Deletions cut 6 bases from V and 6 bases from J, with 20 bases between. Germline V gene data show CDR1 as MNHEY and CDR2 as SVGAGI. The CDR3 sequence is 15 residues long. The CDR3 here is CASSPPGLAVDGYTF. The CDR3 bases are TGTGCCAGCAGCCCCCCCGGACTTGCTGTGGATGGCTACACCTTC.

V gene TRBV10-2 combines with J gene TRBJ2-5; 7 bases fit TRBD1. From germline, CDR1 is WSHSY and CDR2 SAAADI. The CDR3 consists of 15 residues. The V gene end was trimmed by 4 bases and the J gene end by 5 bases; junction bases not matched to a gene: 10. CDR3 nucleotides: TGCGCCAGCAGTGCAGCAGGGGGTTGGGGCGAGACCCAGTACTTC. The encoded protein is CASSAAGGWGETQYF.